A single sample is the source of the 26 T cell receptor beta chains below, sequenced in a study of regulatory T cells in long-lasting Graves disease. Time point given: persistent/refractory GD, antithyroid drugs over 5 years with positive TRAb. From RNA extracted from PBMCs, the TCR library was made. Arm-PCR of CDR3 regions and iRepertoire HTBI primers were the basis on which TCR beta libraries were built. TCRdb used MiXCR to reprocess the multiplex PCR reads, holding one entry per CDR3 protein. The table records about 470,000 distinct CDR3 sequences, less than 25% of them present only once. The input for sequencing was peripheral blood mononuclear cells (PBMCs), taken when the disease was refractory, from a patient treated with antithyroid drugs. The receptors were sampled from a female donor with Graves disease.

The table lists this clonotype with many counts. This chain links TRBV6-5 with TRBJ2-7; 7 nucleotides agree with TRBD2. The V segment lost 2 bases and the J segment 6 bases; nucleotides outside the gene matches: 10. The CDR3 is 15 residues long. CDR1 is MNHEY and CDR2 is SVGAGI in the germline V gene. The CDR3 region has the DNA TGTGCCAGCAGTTACGGAGGGAGGGGAATAGGCGAGCAGTACTTC. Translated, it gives CASSYGGRGIGEQYF.

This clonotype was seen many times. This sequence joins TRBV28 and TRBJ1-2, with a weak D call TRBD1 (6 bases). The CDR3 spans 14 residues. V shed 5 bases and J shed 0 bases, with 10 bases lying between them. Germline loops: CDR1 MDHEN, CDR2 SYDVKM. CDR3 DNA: TGTGCCAGCAGTATAGGACAGACTAACTATGGCTACACCTTC. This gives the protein CASSIGQTNYGYTF.

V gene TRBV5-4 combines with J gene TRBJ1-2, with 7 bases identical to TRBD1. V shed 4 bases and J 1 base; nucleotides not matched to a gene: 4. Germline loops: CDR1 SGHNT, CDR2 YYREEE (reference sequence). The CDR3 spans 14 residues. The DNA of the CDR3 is TGTGCCAGCAGCCTACAGGGGATTAACTATGGCTACACCTTC. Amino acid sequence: CASSLQGINYGYTF. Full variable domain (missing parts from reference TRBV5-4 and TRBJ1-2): ETGVTQSPTHLIKTRGQQVTLRCSSQSGHNTVSWYQQALGQGPQFIFQYYREEENGRGNFPPRFSGLQFPNYSSELNVNALELDDSALYLCASSLQGINYGYTFGSGTRLTVV.

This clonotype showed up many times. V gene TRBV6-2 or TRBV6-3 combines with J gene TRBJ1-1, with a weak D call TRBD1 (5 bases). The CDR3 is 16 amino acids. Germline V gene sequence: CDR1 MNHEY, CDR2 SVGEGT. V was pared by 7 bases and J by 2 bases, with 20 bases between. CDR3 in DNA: TGTGCCAGCATCCCAGGGCAGAGCTTGATTAACACTGAAGCTTTCTTT. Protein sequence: CASIPGQSLINTEAFF.

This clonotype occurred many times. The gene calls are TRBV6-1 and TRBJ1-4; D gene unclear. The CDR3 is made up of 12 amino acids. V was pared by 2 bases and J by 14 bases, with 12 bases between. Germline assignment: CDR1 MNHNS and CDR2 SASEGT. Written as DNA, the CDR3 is TGTGCCAGCAGTGAAAATATGTCTGATCTGTTTTTT. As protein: CASSENMSDLFF.

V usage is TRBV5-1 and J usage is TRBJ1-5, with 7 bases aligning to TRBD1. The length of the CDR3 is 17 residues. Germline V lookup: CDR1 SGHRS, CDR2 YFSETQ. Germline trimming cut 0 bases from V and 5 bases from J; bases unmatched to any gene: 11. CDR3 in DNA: TGCGCCAGCAGCTTGGGACAGGGACACAGTATCGATCAGCCCCAGCATTTT. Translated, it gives CASSLGQGHSIDQPQHF.

CDR3 sequence: CASSYLTPWGGSSYNEQFF. In DNA, the CDR3 is TGTGCCAGCAGTTACCTCACCCCCTGGGGGGGGAGCTCCTACAATGAGCAGTTCTTC. The genes are TRBV6-2 or TRBV6-3 and TRBJ2-1; 7 nucleotides match TRBD2. The J segment lost 0 bases and the V segment lost 2 bases, leaving 13 bases of the junction unmatched. The germline CDR1 and CDR2 sequences are MNHEY and SVGEGT. CDR3 length equals 19 residues.

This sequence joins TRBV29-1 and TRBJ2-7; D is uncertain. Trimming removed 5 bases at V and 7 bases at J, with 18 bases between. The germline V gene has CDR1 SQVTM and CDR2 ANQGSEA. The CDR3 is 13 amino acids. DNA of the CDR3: TGCAGCGTTACTCAGCAATCACAGAGGGAGCAGTACTTC. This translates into CSVTQQSQREQYF.

CDR3 nucleotides: TGTGCCAGCCACGTAGAGGACATCTATAGCAATCAGCCCCAGCATTTT. Residues: CASHVEDIYSNQPQHF. The rearrangement links TRBV6-2 or TRBV6-3 to TRBJ1-5; weak D call: TRBD1 (5 bases). The V and J ends lost 8 bases and 0 bases respectively, with 17 bases between them. Per germline, CDR1 MNHEY and CDR2 SVGEGT. The CDR3 length is 16 residues.

Here the CDR3 DNA reads TGTGCCAGCAGCGGAGAGTGGTGGGTCTCGGGGAACGAGCAGTACTTC. Its protein product is CASSGEWWVSGNEQYF. The chain links TRBV7-9 to TRBJ2-7, with D possibly being TRBD2 (5 bases). CDR3 size: 16 residues. V lost 5 bases to trimming and J lost 5 bases, with 22 bases between them. Germline CDR1 is SEHNR and CDR2 is FQNEAQ (reference sequence).

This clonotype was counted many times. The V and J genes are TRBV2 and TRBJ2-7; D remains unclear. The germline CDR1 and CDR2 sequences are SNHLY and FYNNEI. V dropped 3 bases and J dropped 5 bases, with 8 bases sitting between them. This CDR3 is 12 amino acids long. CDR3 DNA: TGTGCCAGCAGTGAGAGGCTAGACGAGCAGTACTTC. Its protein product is CASSERLDEQYF.

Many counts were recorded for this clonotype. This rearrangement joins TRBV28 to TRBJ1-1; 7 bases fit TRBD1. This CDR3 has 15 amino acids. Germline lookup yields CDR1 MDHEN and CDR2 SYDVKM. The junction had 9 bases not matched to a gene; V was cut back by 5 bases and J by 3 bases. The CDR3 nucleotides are TGTGCCAGCAGTCCAATCGGAACAGGGGACACTGAAGCTTTCTTT. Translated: CASSPIGTGDTEAFF.

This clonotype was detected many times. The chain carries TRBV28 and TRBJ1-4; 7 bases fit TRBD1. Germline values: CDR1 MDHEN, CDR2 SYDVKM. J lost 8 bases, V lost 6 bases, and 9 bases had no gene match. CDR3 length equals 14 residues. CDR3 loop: CASRPAGGYEKLFF. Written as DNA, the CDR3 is TGTGCCAGCAGGCCGGCAGGGGGATACGAAAAACTGTTTTTT.

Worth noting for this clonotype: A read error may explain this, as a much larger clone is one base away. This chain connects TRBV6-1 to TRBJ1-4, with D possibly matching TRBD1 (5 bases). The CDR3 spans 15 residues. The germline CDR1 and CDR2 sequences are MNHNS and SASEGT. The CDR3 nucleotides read TGTGCCAGCAGATCCGGGACGGTGATTAATGGAAAACTGTTTTTT. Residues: CASRSGTVINGKLFF.

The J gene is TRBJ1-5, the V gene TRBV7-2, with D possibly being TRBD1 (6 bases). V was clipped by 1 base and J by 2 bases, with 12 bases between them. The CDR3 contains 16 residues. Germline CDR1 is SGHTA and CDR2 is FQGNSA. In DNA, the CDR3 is TGTGCCAGCAGCTTAGGTTGGGGGCAAGGCAATCAGCCCCAGCATTTT. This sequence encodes CASSLGWGQGNQPQHF.

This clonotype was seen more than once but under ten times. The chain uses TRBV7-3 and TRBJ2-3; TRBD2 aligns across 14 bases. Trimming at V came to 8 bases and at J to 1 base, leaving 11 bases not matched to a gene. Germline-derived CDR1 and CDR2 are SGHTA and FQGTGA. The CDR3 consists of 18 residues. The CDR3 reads CASRRGLAGGPRTDTQYF. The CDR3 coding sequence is TGTGCCAGCCGTCGTGGACTAGCGGGAGGCCCCCGCACAGATACGCAGTATTTT.

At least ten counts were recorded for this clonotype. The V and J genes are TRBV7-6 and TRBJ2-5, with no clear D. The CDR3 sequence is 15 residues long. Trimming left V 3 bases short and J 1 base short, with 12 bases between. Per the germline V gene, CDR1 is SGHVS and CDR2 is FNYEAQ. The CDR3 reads CASSFNPEGQETQYF. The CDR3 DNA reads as TGTGCCAGCAGCTTTAACCCTGAAGGCCAAGAGACCCAGTACTTC.

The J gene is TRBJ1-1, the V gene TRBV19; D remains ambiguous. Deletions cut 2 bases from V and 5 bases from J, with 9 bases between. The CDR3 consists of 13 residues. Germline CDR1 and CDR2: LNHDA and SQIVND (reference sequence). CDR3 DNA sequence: TGTGCCAGTAGTATAACCAGGAATACTGAAGCTTTCTTT. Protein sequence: CASSITRNTEAFF.

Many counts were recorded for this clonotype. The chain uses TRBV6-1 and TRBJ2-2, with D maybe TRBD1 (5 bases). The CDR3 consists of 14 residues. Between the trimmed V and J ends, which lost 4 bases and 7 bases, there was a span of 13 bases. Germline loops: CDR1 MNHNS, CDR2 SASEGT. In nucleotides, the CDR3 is TGTGCCAGCAGTGTAGGGGCTATGAGCGGGGAGCTGTTTTTT. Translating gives CASSVGAMSGELFF.

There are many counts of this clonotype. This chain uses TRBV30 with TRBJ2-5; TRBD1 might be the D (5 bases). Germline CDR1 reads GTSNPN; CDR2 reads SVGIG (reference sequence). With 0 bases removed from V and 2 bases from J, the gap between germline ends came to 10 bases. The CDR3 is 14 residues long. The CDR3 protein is CAWSVQVWQETQYF. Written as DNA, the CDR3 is TGTGCCTGGAGTGTACAGGTCTGGCAAGAGACCCAGTACTTC.

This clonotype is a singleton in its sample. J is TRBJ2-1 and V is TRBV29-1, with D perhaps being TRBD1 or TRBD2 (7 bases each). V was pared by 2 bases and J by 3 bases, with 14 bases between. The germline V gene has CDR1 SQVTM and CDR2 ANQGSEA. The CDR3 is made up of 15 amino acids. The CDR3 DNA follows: TGCAGCGTTGAAAGGGAGGGACAGTTCTACAATGAGCAGTTCTTC. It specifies CSVEREGQFYNEQFF.

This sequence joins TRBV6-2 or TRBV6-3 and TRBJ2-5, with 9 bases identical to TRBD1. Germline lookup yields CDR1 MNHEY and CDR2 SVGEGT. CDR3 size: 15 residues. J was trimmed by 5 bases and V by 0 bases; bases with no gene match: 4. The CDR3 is CASSYSTGGSETQYF. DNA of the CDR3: TGTGCCAGCAGTTACTCTACAGGGGGCTCGGAGACCCAGTACTTC.

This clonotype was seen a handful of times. Here the CDR3 reads CASRQKAGVETYEQYF. The CDR3 DNA sequence: TGCGCCAGCAGACAAAAAGCGGGCGTTGAAACCTACGAGCAGTACTTC. The chain is built from TRBV4-1 and TRBJ2-7; D may be TRBD2 (6 bases). V lost 6 bases and J 2 bases, leaving 20 bases between the germline ends. Germline V lookup: CDR1 MGHRA, CDR2 YSYEKL. The CDR3 spans 16 residues.

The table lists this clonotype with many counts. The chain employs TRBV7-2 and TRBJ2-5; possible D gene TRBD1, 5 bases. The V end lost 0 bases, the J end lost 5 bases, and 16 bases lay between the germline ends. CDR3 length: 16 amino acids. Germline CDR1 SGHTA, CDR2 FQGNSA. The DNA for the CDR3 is TGTGCCAGCAGCTTAGCGGGGCCAGGACCGGTGGAGACCCAGTACTTC. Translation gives CASSLAGPGPVETQYF.

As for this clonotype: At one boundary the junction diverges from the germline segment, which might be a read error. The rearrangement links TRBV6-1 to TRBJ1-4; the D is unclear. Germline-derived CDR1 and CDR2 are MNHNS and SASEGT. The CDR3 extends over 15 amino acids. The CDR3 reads CASRILLGRNGKLFF. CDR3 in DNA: TGTGCCAGCAGGATACTGCTAGGACGGAATGGAAAACTGTTTTTT.

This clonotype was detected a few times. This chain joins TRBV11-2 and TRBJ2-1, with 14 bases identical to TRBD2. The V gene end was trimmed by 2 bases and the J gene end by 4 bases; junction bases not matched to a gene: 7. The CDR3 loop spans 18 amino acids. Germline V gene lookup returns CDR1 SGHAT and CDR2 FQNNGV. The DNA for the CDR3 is TGTGCCAGCAGCTTACTACCGGGACTAGCGGGAGCTTACAATGAGCAGTTCTTC. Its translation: CASSLLPGLAGAYNEQFF.